Sequencing of this T cell receptor beta chain was carried out in a study of T cell responses to AZD1222 COVID-19 vaccine. CDR3 size: 15 residues. CDR1 is LGHDT and CDR2 is YNNKEL in the germline V gene (reference sequence). V lost 2 bases to trimming and J lost 0 bases, with 8 bases between them. The protocol was immunoSEQ multiplex PCR, while the TCRdb copy is restricted to in-frame clones and leaves out a portion. The sample lists under 200,000 clones, roughly 91% seen once, with 26% in the top ten. Remarks on this clone: As yet, its antigen is unknown.

Study-wide results and caveats: Repertoires were obtained only post-peak T cell response. Spike-spanning, vaccine-associated CD4 TCRs were dominant at 160-218 and 743-854. Clonal diversity was possibly underestimated, and the donors were mostly white British, with more females.

The V gene is TRBV3-1 (or the pseudogene TRBV3-2), the J gene TRBJ2-1; no clear D gene. The source was peripheral blood, collected 28 days after the second AZD1222 dose. The receptor was derived from an adult who received the AZD1222 COVID-19 vaccine. CDR3 loop: CASSQSVSSYNEQFF. The CDR3 DNA follows: TGTGCCAGCAGCCAAAGCGTTAGCTCCTACAATGAGCAGTTCTTC.